This TCR beta chain was obtained from a study of T-cell memory formation after mild COVID-19. Study-wide context: Largely, TCR clusters stayed within a single donor. Study outcomes and limitations: Researchers report contracting CD4+ clones mostly in CM and EM, with CD8+ clones in EMRA. Later expanders leaned CD4+, whereas clones that contracted between day 15 and 85 were balanced CD4/CD8.

Of note for this clonotype: The antigen is not known.

The V end was cut by 3 bases, the J end by 8 bases, with 11 bases between. The CDR3 runs to 12 residues. Germline lookup yields CDR1 SGHRS and CDR2 YFSETQ. TCRdb reanalysed the 5' RACE reads using MiXCR and keeps one entry per CDR3 protein. Found here are 350,000 to 500,000 distinct CDR3 sequences, 15% to 25% of them singletons; the top ten hold roughly 8.4%. The source is an adult woman who had mild COVID-19 (a few samples of this study predate the infection). Cell type and time point are not known. Sequencing was performed on PBMCs or a T cell subset sorted from them (not recorded which). The rearrangement uses TRBV5-1 and TRBJ1-2; D is unclear. As DNA, the CDR3 is TGCGCCAGCAGCTCGGGTGTCTTAGGCTACACCTTC. This gives the protein CASSSGVLGYTF.